The clone carrying this TCR beta chain was recorded a few times. Produced via immunoSEQ multiplex PCR; TCRdb's table is partial and in-frame only. The sample has roughly 180,000 clones, about nine tenths seen once. The sample belongs to a study of blood T cell repertoires in COVID-19. Turning to the study itself: There were acute and convalescent COVID-19 samples, and they came from the United States, Italy and Spain. The cDNA or gDNA used as material had been derived from T cells, B-cell-depleted T cells, or PBMCs.

The germline V gene encodes CDR1 WNHNN and CDR2 SYGVQD (reference sequence). The CDR3 runs 15 residues. V lost 2 bases to trimming and J lost 3 bases; unmatched junction nucleotides: 5. The sample comprised peripheral blood. The rearrangement links TRBV10-1 to TRBJ2-7; TRBD2 agrees at 9 bases. The clonotype comes from a woman in her 30s with acute or convalescent COVID-19. The CDR3 DNA sequence: TGCGCCAGCAGTGAGGAGGCTAGCGGGATCTACGAGCAGTACTTC. Translating it yields CASSEEASGIYEQYF.